This T cell receptor beta chain is drawn from a study of CD8 T cells in Susac syndrome. CD8+ and CD4+ T cells taken from blood had their TCR beta sequenced. This CDR3 comprises 15 residues. Germline values: CDR1 LGHDT, CDR2 YNNKEL (reference sequence). With 1 base clipped from V and 2 bases from J, the junction kept 0 bases outside the gene matches. This clonotype has a handful of counts. An input of roughly 0.5 to 1 ug of RNA was subjected to reverse transcription using random hexamers. With immunoSEQ multiplex PCR, TCR beta CDR3 was amplified across 54 Vbeta and 13 Jbeta. MiXCR, run by TCRdb on the immunoSEQ multiplex PCR reads, gives a single entry per CDR3 protein. The table shows roughly 400,000 distinct CDR3 sequences, with 75% to 90% occurring only once.

The sample consisted of CD8+ T cells from PBMCs. The TCR was taken from a human donor with multiple sclerosis. The chain employs TRBV3-1 and TRBJ2-1, with 9 positions matching TRBD2. The CDR3 sequence is CASSQASGAYNEQFF. As DNA, the CDR3 is TGTGCCAGCAGCCAAGCTAGCGGGGCCTACAATGAGCAGTTCTTC.